The 2 T cell receptor beta chains below were found in one sample sequenced in a study of human T cells and chemical hapten exposure. Time point reported: pre-sensitization, week 0. Indicated treatment: therapeutic diphenylcyclopropenone sensitization with weekly scalp DPC. TCRdb reanalysed the RACE reads using MiXCR and keeps one entry per CDR3 protein. This sample carries about 98,000 distinct CDR3 sequences, roughly 10% of them seen once, and the ten largest clones take more than 2.5%. Material: whole blood, obtained in connection with sensitization to the hapten diphenylcyclopropenone (DPC). The receptors come from a woman aged 55-70 years with alopecia areata. Some clones in this sample may be carry-over from other donors' samples.

This clonotype was detected a few times. This chain links TRBV6-2 or TRBV6-3 with TRBJ1-2; TRBD1 might be the D (5 bases). CDR1 is MNHEY, CDR2 SVGEGT, per germline. V lost 3 bases and J lost 0, with 11 bases in between. The CDR3 length is 15 residues. CDR3 in DNA: TGTGCCAGCAGTTATGTTGACAGACCTAACTATGGCTACACCTTC. Translated: CASSYVDRPNYGYTF.

This clonotype has ten or more counts. The chain uses TRBV4-1 and TRBJ1-3, with unresolved D. From germline, CDR1 is MGHRA and CDR2 YSYEKL. This CDR3 contains 16 residues. The V and J ends lost 0 bases and 0 bases respectively, with 9 bases between them. CDR3 residues: CASSQDSQYSGNTIYF. In DNA form, the CDR3 reads TGCGCCAGCAGCCAAGATTCGCAGTACTCTGGAAACACCATATATTTT.